Presented here are 22 T cell receptor beta chains from one specimen sequenced in a study of radiation and T cells in renal cell carcinoma. Sample time point: blood 4 weeks post-SBRT, at nephrectomy. Stated treatment: 15 Gy SBRT to primary tumor, nephrectomy 4 weeks later. TCRdb's copy holds only in-frame clones and misses some; the assay was immunoSEQ multiplex PCR. The table lists more than 120,000 clones, 75% to 90% of them singletons. The source material was blood, sampled from a patient whose treatment included radiotherapy and nephrectomy. All receptors come from a woman aged 45-60 years with renal cell carcinoma.

The V gene is TRBV9, the J gene TRBJ2-2; 10 nucleotides match TRBD1. This CDR3 is built from 16 residues. CDR1 is SGDLS and CDR2 is YYNGEE in the germline V gene. V lost 4 bases, J lost 7 bases, and 10 bases stayed unmatched. The CDR3 nucleotides are TGTGCCAGCAGCTCCCGGACAGGGGGGATACACGGGGAGCTGTTTTTT. Protein: CASSSRTGGIHGELFF.

The chain employs TRBV7-2 and TRBJ1-3; D not resolved. Trimming left V 6 bases short and J 3 bases short, with 9 bases between. Germline lookup yields CDR1 SGHTA and CDR2 FQGNSA. CDR3 size: 13 residues. In DNA, the CDR3 is TGTGCCAGCAGGAGGGTGGGTGGAAACACCATATATTTT. Translation gives CASRRVGGNTIYF.

The J gene is TRBJ2-7, the V gene TRBV19; TRBD1 matches at 9 bases. The CDR3 length is 18 residues. CDR1 and CDR2 from the germline V gene are LNHDA and SQIVND (reference sequence). V was pared by 5 bases and J by 0 bases, with 14 bases of the junction left unmatched. CDR3 protein: CASSEAAGTGTRSYEQYF. In nucleotides, the CDR3 is TGTGCCAGTAGTGAGGCCGCGGGGACAGGGACACGCTCCTACGAGCAGTACTTC.

The chain recombines TRBV9 with TRBJ2-5, with D hard to call. The V gene's germline CDR1 is SGDLS and CDR2 YYNGEE. V was trimmed by 2 bases and J by 0 bases, leaving 5 bases between them. The CDR3 is made up of 13 amino acids. This chain's CDR3 is CASSVLNQETQYF. CDR3 DNA: TGTGCCAGCAGCGTGTTAAACCAAGAGACCCAGTACTTC.

This clone showed up just a few times. V and J are TRBV29-1 and TRBJ1-1; D perhaps matches TRBD1 (5 bases). Between the trimmed V and J ends, which lost 3 bases and 4 bases, there was a span of 12 bases. This CDR3 comprises 13 residues. CDR1 and CDR2 (germline): SQVTM, ANQGSEA. The CDR3 here is CSVDHRLPTEAFF. The CDR3 bases are TGCAGCGTTGACCACAGGTTACCCACTGAAGCTTTCTTT.

The V and J genes are TRBV6-6 and TRBJ1-1, with no clear D. The germline V gene has CDR1 MNHNY and CDR2 SVGAGI (reference sequence). The CDR3 is made up of 12 amino acids. Trimming pared 5 bases from V and 2 bases from J, leaving 6 bases between. The CDR3 reads CASSRSNTEAFF. CDR3 sequence (DNA): TGTGCCAGCAGTCGGAGTAACACTGAAGCTTTCTTT.

The chain joins TRBV28 to TRBJ2-7; the D is unclear. V lost 6 bases and J lost 5, with 8 bases in between. CDR3 length equals 11 residues. Germline V lookup: CDR1 MDHEN, CDR2 SYDVKM. The CDR3 DNA reads TGTGCCAGCAGCTCCTTGAACGAGCAGTACTTC. It specifies CASSSLNEQYF.

Only one count was recorded for this clone. This chain joins TRBV25-1 and TRBJ2-1; 7 positions match TRBD1. Trimming at V came to 10 bases and at J to 6 bases, leaving 6 bases not matched to a gene. Germline CDR1 MGHDK, CDR2 SYGVNS. The CDR3 contains 12 residues. CDR3 coding DNA: TGTGCCACACGGGACAGTTTCAATGAGCAGTTCTTC. This translates into CATRDSFNEQFF.

The chain's CDR3 is CASRDAQLNTGELFF. The CDR3 nucleotides are TGCGCCAGCAGGGACGCCCAACTAAACACCGGGGAGCTGTTTTTT. The chain combines TRBV5-1 with TRBJ2-2; D is unclear. Germline V CDR1 and CDR2: SGHRS, YFSETQ. The CDR3 contains 15 residues. V lost 5 bases, J lost 2 bases, and 13 bases lay in between.

This clone was seen a single time. The V gene is TRBV9, the J gene TRBJ1-3; D might be TRBD1 (6 bases). V lost 3 bases and J 5 bases, leaving 18 bases between the germline ends. This CDR3 comprises 16 residues. The germline V gene encodes CDR1 SGDLS and CDR2 YYNGEE. The CDR3 loop is CASSAHRVSTRNTIYF. The CDR3 DNA follows: TGTGCCAGCAGCGCCCACAGGGTTAGTACAAGAAACACCATATATTTT.

This clone showed up just a few times. The J gene is TRBJ2-1, the V gene TRBV7-2; 8 bases match TRBD1. CDR1 is SGHTA, CDR2 FQGNSA, per germline. V was clipped by 1 base and J by 1 base; unmatched bases: 0. The CDR3 covers 15 residues. This chain's CDR3 is CASSLGTGSYNEQFF. The CDR3 coding sequence is TGTGCCAGCAGCTTAGGGACAGGGTCCTACAATGAGCAGTTCTTC.

The V call is TRBV6-5, the J call TRBJ2-7; D is unresolved. CDR3 length: 15 amino acids. The V and J ends lost 0 bases and 3 bases respectively, with 12 bases between them. The V gene's germline CDR1 is MNHEY and CDR2 SVGAGI. The CDR3 DNA is TGTGCCAGCAGTTACTCCGGGCAGGCCAGCTACGAGCAGTACTTC. Protein product: CASSYSGQASYEQYF.

This chain uses TRBV4-3 with TRBJ2-6; TRBD2 is a possible D gene (6 bases). Trimming cost V 0 bases and J 1 base, with 13 bases left between them. Germline V CDR1 and CDR2: LGHNA, YSLEER. The CDR3 runs 18 residues. The chain's CDR3 is CASSQESGGRSGANVLTF. CDR3 bases: TGCGCCAGCAGCCAAGAATCTGGAGGGCGGTCTGGGGCCAACGTCCTGACTTTC.

The CDR3 here is CASSSDRLNTEAFF. CDR3 nucleotides: TGTGCCAGCAGTTCGGACAGGCTGAACACTGAAGCTTTCTTT. The chain is built from TRBV6-6 and TRBJ1-1; 7 nucleotides agree with TRBD1. This CDR3 has 14 residues. Trimming cost V 4 bases and J 0 bases; bases outside gene matches: 2. Germline assignment: CDR1 MNHNY and CDR2 SVGAGI (reference sequence).

The rearrangement links TRBV5-1 to TRBJ2-4; tentatively, D is TRBD1 or TRBD2 (5 bases each). The CDR3 sequence is 14 residues long. V lost 4 bases and J 6 bases, leaving 14 bases between the germline ends. CDR1 SGHRS and CDR2 YFSETQ come from the germline V gene. The CDR3 DNA reads TGCGCCAGCAGCCAGGCCGGGACCGGAAACATTCAGTACTTC. Residues: CASSQAGTGNIQYF.

The chain combines TRBV9 with TRBJ2-5; 7 nucleotides line up with TRBD2. The germline CDR1 and CDR2 sequences are SGDLS and YYNGEE. After removal of 6 bases from V and 5 bases from J, the junction contained 4 bases not matched to a gene. The CDR3 spans 12 residues. DNA of the CDR3: TGTGCCAGCAATGGGGGGGAGGAGACCCAGTACTTC. The encoded protein is CASNGGEETQYF.

The chain joins TRBV28 to TRBJ1-3, with D maybe TRBD1 (5 bases). Trimming took off 5 bases at V and 4 bases at J, with 12 bases between the two ends. This CDR3 is 14 amino acids long. Germline V lookup: CDR1 MDHEN, CDR2 SYDVKM. The CDR3: CASSAPGGGNTIYF. The CDR3 coding sequence is TGTGCCAGCAGTGCTCCGGGGGGAGGAAACACCATATATTTT. Full variable domain (rest looked up from reference TRBV28 and TRBJ1-3): DVKVTQSSRYLVKRTGEKVFLECVQDMDHENMFWYRQDPGLGLRLIYFSYDVKMKEKGDIPEGYSVSREKKERFSLILESASTNQTSMYLCASSAPGGGNTIYFGEGSWLTVV.

This rearrangement joins TRBV10-2 to TRBJ2-1; 10 positions match TRBD2. The CDR3 is made up of 17 amino acids. V was clipped by 2 bases and J by 7 bases; unmatched bases: 11. Germline V gene data show CDR1 as WSHSY and CDR2 as SAAADI. CDR3 region: CASSEPPGAGGPNEQFF. Here the CDR3 DNA reads TGCGCCAGCAGTGAGCCGCCAGGAGCGGGGGGGCCGAATGAGCAGTTCTTC.

CDR3 residues: CASSFGMGRVLSETQYF. The DNA for the CDR3 is TGTGCCAGCAGCTTTGGAATGGGAAGGGTACTTTCAGAGACCCAGTACTTC. J is TRBJ2-5 and V is TRBV7-9, with unresolved D. The CDR3 spans 17 residues. Germline V gene sequence: CDR1 SEHNR, CDR2 FQNEAQ (reference sequence). V was cut by 3 bases and J by 4 bases, with 21 bases left in between.

This chain connects TRBV2 to TRBJ1-5, with D possibly TRBD1 on 6 matching bases. This CDR3 is built from 15 residues. V lost 5 bases and J lost 0, with 11 bases in between. Germline V gives CDR1 SNHLY, CDR2 FYNNEI. In DNA form, the CDR3 reads TGTGCCAGCAGTCGGGACAAAAATAGCAATCAGCCCCAGCATTTT. Its protein product is CASSRDKNSNQPQHF. The entire variable domain, with the rest obtained from reference TRBV2 and TRBJ1-5, is as follows: EPEVTQTPSHQVTQMGQEVILRCVPISNHLYFYWYRQILGQKVEFLVSFYNNEISEKSEIFDDQFSVERPDGSNFTLKIRSTKLEDSAMYFCASSRDKNSNQPQHFGDGTRLSIL.

The chain couples TRBV7-2 to TRBJ2-7; TRBD2 matches at 7 bases. Germline V gene data show CDR1 as SGHTA and CDR2 as FQGNSA. The CDR3 sequence is 17 residues long. The ends lost 5 bases at V and 2 bases at J; junction bases unmatched: 15. The DNA for the CDR3 is TGTGCCAGCAGCCTTACCCACGTCTGGGGGGGAACCTACGAGCAGTACTTC. It codes for CASSLTHVWGGTYEQYF.

The V gene is TRBV6-5, the J gene TRBJ2-7; TRBD1 is a possible D gene (5 bases). The CDR3 is 11 amino acids. V was cut by 6 bases and J by 7 bases, with 10 bases left in between. From germline, CDR1 is MNHEY and CDR2 SVGAGI. The CDR3 nucleotides are TGTGCCAGCAGCCTCAAGGGGGAGCAGTACTTC. This translates into CASSLKGEQYF.